This TCR beta chain was retrieved from a study of low-dose radiotherapy and immunotherapy resistance in tumors. Time point of the sample: after trial treatment. Treatment reported: LDRT plus nivolumab, ipilimumab, low-dose cyclophosphamide and aspirin (RACIN trial). The V end was cut by 8 bases, the J end by 2 bases, with 5 bases between. This CDR3 contains 11 residues. Germline V gene data show CDR1 as MNHEY and CDR2 as SVGAGI. Both TCRalpha and TCRbeta chains were reverse transcribed with V-gene-specific primers. A roughly 20-cycle PCR with a constant-region primer and V-primer adapter amplified TCRs. In TCRdb, the reads were re-called with MiXCR into one record per CDR3 protein. The repertoire holds under 75,000 distinct CDR3 sequences, with 20% to 25% as singletons. In this sample, this clonotype turned up many times.

This rearrangement joins TRBV6-5 to TRBJ2-3, with D possibly TRBD2 on 5 matching bases. The TCR was taken from a male donor with prostate cancer. Here the sequenced sample was PBMCs, taken after low-dose radiotherapy plus immunotherapy. The CDR3 DNA is TGTGCCAGCCGGGACACAGATACGCAGTATTTT. Translation: CASRDTDTQYF.